This TCR beta chain was captured by sequencing in a study of CD8+CD57+ T cells in acquired aplastic anemia. Overall study findings and caveats: Levels of CD8+ Simpson's diversity were not significantly distinct in patients versus controls.

Genomic DNA provided the template from which TCR beta VDJ and CDR3 profiles were obtained. TCRdb reprocessed the reads with MiXCR, giving one entry per CDR3 protein. In the table there are about 120,000 distinct CDR3 sequences, 50% to 70% of which are singletons. Turning to this clonotype: The target antigen is unknown.

The patients chosen for sequencing had shown expansion of CD8+CD57+ cells (detected by flow cytometry). Every one of the patients had aplastic anemia (severe, acquired). No patient had been given any therapy when blood was sampled. V lost 1 base, J lost 3 bases, and 14 bases lay in between. The CDR3 loop spans 16 amino acids. The V gene's germline CDR1 is SGHAT and CDR2 FQDESV (reference sequence). V is TRBV11-1 and J is TRBJ2-3; D perhaps matches TRBD2 (5 bases). The sequencing sample was made of sorted CD4+, CD8+, or CD8+CD57+ T cells (not recorded which) from PBMCs. The source is a human donor with aplastic anemia. The CDR3 DNA sequence: TGTGCCAGCAGCTTAGGCGGACTCCCGAAAACAGATACGCAGTATTTT. Translated, it gives CASSLGGLPKTDTQYF.